This T cell receptor (beta chain) was recorded in a study of cytomegalovirus exposure and HLA in healthy donors. Regarding the study as a whole: Several of the most significant clusters appeared, in a later analysis, to be linked to common viral pathogens. Per a later analysis, roughly 17,000 TCR beta sequences showed association with HLA alleles at 0.05 false discovery rate.

In its sample, this clone was seen a few times. The antigen is not known. Germline CDR1 SNHLY, CDR2 FYNNEI. V dropped 3 bases and J dropped 1 base, with 10 bases sitting between them. The CDR3 has 15 amino acids. The PCR was carried out with 60 Vbeta primers and 13 Jbeta primers. TCRdb's copy holds only in-frame clones and misses some; the assay was immunoSEQ multiplex PCR. The sample includes more than 85,000 clones, around 76% of them seen just once. The J gene is TRBJ1-5, the V gene TRBV2; possible D gene TRBD1, 5 bases. The TCR was taken from a man aged 30-40 years in good health and CMV-seropositive. The sample was PBMCs. The CDR3 sequence: CASSDGRTSNQPQHF. In nucleotides, the CDR3 is TGTGCCAGCAGTGATGGCAGGACAAGCAATCAGCCCCAGCATTTT. The full variable domain, rest sourced from reference TRBV2 and TRBJ1-5, is EPEVTQTPSHQVTQMGQEVILRCVPISNHLYFYWYRQILGQKVEFLVSFYNNEISEKSEIFDDQFSVERPDGSNFTLKIRSTKLEDSAMYFCASSDGRTSNQPQHFGDGTRLSIL.